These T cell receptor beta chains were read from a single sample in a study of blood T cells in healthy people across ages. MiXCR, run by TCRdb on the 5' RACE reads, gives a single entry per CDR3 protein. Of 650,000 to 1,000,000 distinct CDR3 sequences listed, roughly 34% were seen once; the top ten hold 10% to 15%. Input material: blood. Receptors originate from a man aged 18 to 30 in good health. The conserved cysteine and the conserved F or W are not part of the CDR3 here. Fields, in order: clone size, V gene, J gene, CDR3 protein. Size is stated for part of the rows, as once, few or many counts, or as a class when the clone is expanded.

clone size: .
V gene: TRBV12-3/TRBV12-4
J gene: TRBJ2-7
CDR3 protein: ASSFYSYEQY

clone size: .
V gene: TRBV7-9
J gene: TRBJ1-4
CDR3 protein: ASSFQGINEKLF

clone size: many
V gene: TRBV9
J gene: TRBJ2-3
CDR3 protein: ASSVDRGDTQY

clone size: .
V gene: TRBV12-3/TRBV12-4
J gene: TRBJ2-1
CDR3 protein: ASSLSPPYNEQF

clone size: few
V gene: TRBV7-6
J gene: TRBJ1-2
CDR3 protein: ASSSGQTYANYGYT

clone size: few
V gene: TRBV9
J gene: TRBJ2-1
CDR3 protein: ASSPGLHQQTQF

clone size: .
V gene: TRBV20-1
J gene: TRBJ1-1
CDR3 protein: SARPQDAVSWETEAF

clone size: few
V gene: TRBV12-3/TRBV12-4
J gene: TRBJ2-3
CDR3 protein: ASSTLGQSADTQY

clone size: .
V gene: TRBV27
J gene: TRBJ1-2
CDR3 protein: ASSLFRDSFYGYT

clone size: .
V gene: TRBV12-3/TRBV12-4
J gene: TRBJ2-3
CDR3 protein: ASSLDHGSSTDTQY

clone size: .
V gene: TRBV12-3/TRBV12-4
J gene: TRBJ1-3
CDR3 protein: ASSLWGEGSGNTIY

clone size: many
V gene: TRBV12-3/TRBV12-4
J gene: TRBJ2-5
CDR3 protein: ASSKRDGSRETQY

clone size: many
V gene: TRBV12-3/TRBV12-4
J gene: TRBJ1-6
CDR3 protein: ASSSTGIDSPLH

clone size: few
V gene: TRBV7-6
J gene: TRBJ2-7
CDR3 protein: ASSLGEAGPNRYEQY